Listed here are 5 T cell receptor beta chains from one sample, sequenced in a study of CD8+CD57+ T cells in acquired aplastic anemia. For CDR3 and TCR beta VDJ profiling, genomic DNA was the template used. TCRdb re-called the reads through MiXCR, storing one row per CDR3 protein. Seen here are a few hundred thousand distinct CDR3 sequences, roughly 55% observed once, and the top ten hold approximately 30%. Sequenced material: sorted CD4+, CD8+, or CD8+CD57+ T cells (not recorded which) from PBMCs. Receptors originate from a human donor in good health.

The chain links TRBV20-1 to TRBJ2-7; D is unresolved. CDR1 and CDR2 from the germline V gene are DFQATT and SNEGSKA (reference sequence). The V gene lost 3 bases and the J gene lost 12 bases, with 6 bases spanning the gap. The CDR3 has 8 amino acids. CDR3 bases: TGCAGTGCTAGGGCACCGTACTTC. Translation: CSARAPYF.

The gene calls are TRBV7-6 and TRBJ2-3; 7 bases agree with TRBD1. The germline V gene has CDR1 SGHVS and CDR2 FNYEAQ. This CDR3 has 13 amino acids. V was pared by 3 bases and J by 8 bases, with 5 bases of the junction left unmatched. CDR3: CASSLGSGGTQYF. The DNA of the CDR3 is TGTGCCAGCAGCTTGGGCTCAGGGGGTACGCAGTATTTT.

The sample holds many counts of this clonotype. The rearrangement joins TRBV7-9 to TRBJ2-1, with 8 bases identical to TRBD2. V lost 5 bases to trimming and J lost 1 base; unmatched junction nucleotides: 4. Germline values: CDR1 SEHNR, CDR2 FQNEAQ (reference sequence). The CDR3 covers 15 residues. CDR3 coding DNA: TGTGCCAGCAGCGAAATAGCGGGGTCCTACAATGAGCAGTTCTTC. Its protein product is CASSEIAGSYNEQFF.

With respect to this clonotype: This may arise from a read error, as a much more abundant clone is one base away. The chain joins TRBV12-3 or TRBV12-4 to TRBJ2-5; a possible D gene is TRBD2 (7 bases). V was pared by 10 bases and J by 5 bases, with 20 bases between. The CDR3 runs 14 residues. The CDR3 coding sequence is TGTGCCAACAGCCAAGGGGGGGTCCGGGAGACCCAGTACTTC. Its protein product is CANSQGGVRETQYF.

This rearrangement joins TRBV5-1 to TRBJ2-5, with 8 bases matching TRBD2. The CDR3 contains 14 residues. The germline V gene encodes CDR1 SGHRS and CDR2 YFSETQ. With 0 bases clipped from V and 4 bases from J, the junction kept 2 bases outside the gene matches. The CDR3 DNA reads TGCGCCAGCAGCTTGGAGGCGGGAGGAGAGACCCAGTACTTC. It specifies CASSLEAGGETQYF.